The rows below give T cell receptor beta chains drawn from one sample of a study of CD8 T cells in Susac syndrome. TCRdb recomputed calls from the immunoSEQ multiplex PCR reads with MiXCR, one row per CDR3 protein. The table records some 130,000 distinct CDR3 sequences, around 80% of them present only once. Sequencing used CD8+ T cells from PBMCs. The receptors derive from a human donor with multiple sclerosis. CDR3s include the opening cysteine and the closing phenylalanine or tryptophan. Each record gives: V gene, J gene, clone size, D gene, CDR3 protein, CDR3 DNA. D genes are given only for firm matches. For some rows the clone size is stated as once, few or many, or as a class when expanded; others skip it.

v_gene: TRBV19; j_gene: TRBJ2-3; abundance: NA; d_gene: TRBD2; CDR3aa: CASKVDGSSGSYADTQYF; CDR3nt: TGTGCCAGTAAGGTCGATGGTTCTAGCGGGAGTTACGCAGATACGCAGTATTTT
v_gene: TRBV2; j_gene: TRBJ2-6; abundance: NA; d_gene: NA; CDR3aa: CASHSGANVLTF; CDR3nt: TGTGCCAGCCATTCGGGGGCCAACGTCCTGACTTTC
v_gene: TRBV11-1; j_gene: TRBJ2-5; abundance: NA; d_gene: TRBD2; CDR3aa: CASSIHPAGLTSGAQETQYF; CDR3nt: TGTGCCAGCAGCATCCACCCCGCGGGACTAACTAGCGGGGCTCAAGAGACCCAGTACTTC
v_gene: TRBV6-1; j_gene: TRBJ1-1; abundance: few; d_gene: NA; CDR3aa: CASRKWYTEAFF; CDR3nt: TGTGCCAGCAGGAAATGGTACACTGAAGCTTTCTTT
v_gene: TRBV4-3; j_gene: TRBJ2-1; abundance: NA; d_gene: TRBD2; CDR3aa: CASSHPSVGLAEGTPSYNEQFF; CDR3nt: TGCGCCAGCAGCCACCCGAGCGTGGGACTAGCGGAGGGGACTCCTTCCTACAATGAGCAGTTCTTC
v_gene: TRBV19; j_gene: TRBJ2-2; abundance: NA; d_gene: NA; CDR3aa: CASRSQKGGPNGELFF; CDR3nt: TGTGCCAGCCGCTCCCAGAAGGGGGGGCCCAACGGGGAGCTGTTTTTT
v_gene: TRBV12-3/TRBV12-4; j_gene: TRBJ2-7; abundance: few; d_gene: NA; CDR3aa: CASSYSNYEQYF; CDR3nt: TGTGCCAGCAGTTATTCTAACTACGAGCAGTACTTC
v_gene: TRBV15; j_gene: TRBJ2-3; abundance: once; d_gene: NA; CDR3aa: CATSRARGYSTDTQYF; CDR3nt: TGTGCCACCAGCAGAGCGAGAGGATACAGCACAGATACGCAGTATTTT
v_gene: TRBV6-1; j_gene: TRBJ2-1; abundance: few; d_gene: TRBD1; CDR3aa: CASQKEDRDYGEQFF; CDR3nt: TGTGCCAGCCAGAAAGAGGACAGGGATTACGGTGAGCAGTTCTTC
v_gene: TRBV27; j_gene: TRBJ2-5; abundance: NA; d_gene: NA; CDR3aa: CASRALAEETQYF; CDR3nt: TGTGCCAGCAGGGCTCTAGCTGAAGAGACCCAGTACTTC
v_gene: TRBV12-3/TRBV12-4; j_gene: TRBJ2-1; abundance: NA; d_gene: NA; CDR3aa: CASSLGLDPREQFF; CDR3nt: TGTGCCAGCAGTTTGGGGCTCGACCCACGGGAGCAGTTCTTC
v_gene: TRBV27; j_gene: TRBJ1-2; abundance: few; d_gene: TRBD1; CDR3aa: CASSPRTGVYYGYTF; CDR3nt: TGTGCCAGCAGTCCACGGACAGGGGTTTACTATGGCTACACCTTC
v_gene: TRBV14; j_gene: TRBJ1-1; abundance: NA; d_gene: NA; CDR3aa: CASSQAARVNTEAFF; CDR3nt: TGTGCCAGCAGCCAAGCGGCCAGAGTGAACACTGAAGCTTTCTTT
v_gene: TRBV6-1; j_gene: TRBJ2-1; abundance: NA; d_gene: NA; CDR3aa: CASIPGSSSYNEQFF; CDR3nt: TGTGCCAGCATCCCCGGATCTAGCTCCTACAATGAGCAGTTCTTC
v_gene: TRBV20-1; j_gene: TRBJ2-5; abundance: NA; d_gene: NA; CDR3aa: CSARDRARYQETQYF; CDR3nt: TGCAGTGCTAGAGATAGGGCGCGGTACCAAGAGACCCAGTACTTC
v_gene: TRBV27; j_gene: TRBJ1-4; abundance: NA; d_gene: TRBD1; CDR3aa: CASSLDRGYEKLFF; CDR3nt: TGTGCCAGCAGTCTTGACAGGGGATATGAAAAACTGTTTTTT
v_gene: TRBV27; j_gene: TRBJ2-3; abundance: NA; d_gene: NA; CDR3aa: CASSDGPTDTQYF; CDR3nt: TGTGCCAGCAGTGACGGACCCACAGATACGCAGTATTTT
v_gene: TRBV4-2; j_gene: TRBJ1-1; abundance: NA; d_gene: NA; CDR3aa: CASRHTGGNTEAFF; CDR3nt: TGTGCCAGCAGACACACGGGGGGGAACACTGAAGCTTTCTTT
v_gene: TRBV10-3; j_gene: TRBJ2-1; abundance: NA; d_gene: TRBD2; CDR3aa: CAISSSTSGRGTEQFF; CDR3nt: TGTGCCATCAGTTCATCTACTAGCGGGAGAGGAACTGAGCAGTTCTTC
v_gene: TRBV14; j_gene: TRBJ2-1; abundance: NA; d_gene: TRBD1; CDR3aa: CASSQGQGEGNEQFF; CDR3nt: TGTGCCAGCAGCCAAGGACAGGGGGAGGGCAATGAGCAGTTCTTC
v_gene: TRBV12-3/TRBV12-4; j_gene: TRBJ1-5; abundance: NA; d_gene: TRBD1; CDR3aa: CASSETGFTNQPQHF; CDR3nt: TGTGCCAGCAGTGAGACAGGGTTTACCAATCAGCCCCAGCATTTT
v_gene: TRBV6-1; j_gene: TRBJ1-5; abundance: few; d_gene: NA; CDR3aa: CASSPDSNQPQHF; CDR3nt: TGTGCCAGCAGTCCGGATAGCAATCAGCCCCAGCATTTT
v_gene: TRBV13; j_gene: TRBJ1-2; abundance: NA; d_gene: TRBD1; CDR3aa: CASIQGQGGGYTF; CDR3nt: TGTGCCAGCATCCAAGGACAGGGTGGGGGCTACACCTTC